This entry features one TCR beta chain sequence. The authors split each subset's genomic DNA evenly across several immunoSEQ plates. Sequencing used immunoSEQ multiplex PCR; TCRdb keeps in-frame clones, though not all of them. The table lists roughly 2.1 million clones, approximately 94% of them singletons, with around 1.7% in the top ten. Terminally differentiated effector memory CD45RA+ cells were left out of the naive CD8 fraction, which was CD45RO-negative and positively selected for CCR7. Caucasian adults residing in Nashville, Tennessee made up all the donors. The record originates from a study of shared clonotypes between healthy human individuals. At the level of the study: Donors, aged 18 to 49, were a couple of women and three men.

The CDR3 covers 13 residues. The junction had 5 bases not matched to a gene; V was cut back by 5 bases and J by 4 bases. The germline gives CDR1 SQVTM, CDR2 ANQGSEA. V gene TRBV29-1 combines with J gene TRBJ1-1; 9 bases are shared with TRBD1. This clonotype originated in a man aged 18 to 30 in good health. Some clones in this sample may be carry-over from other donors' samples. The sample consisted of naive CD8+ T cells from PBMCs. The CDR3: CSVIQGARTEAFF. DNA of the CDR3: TGCAGCGTTATACAGGGGGCTCGCACTGAAGCTTTCTTT.